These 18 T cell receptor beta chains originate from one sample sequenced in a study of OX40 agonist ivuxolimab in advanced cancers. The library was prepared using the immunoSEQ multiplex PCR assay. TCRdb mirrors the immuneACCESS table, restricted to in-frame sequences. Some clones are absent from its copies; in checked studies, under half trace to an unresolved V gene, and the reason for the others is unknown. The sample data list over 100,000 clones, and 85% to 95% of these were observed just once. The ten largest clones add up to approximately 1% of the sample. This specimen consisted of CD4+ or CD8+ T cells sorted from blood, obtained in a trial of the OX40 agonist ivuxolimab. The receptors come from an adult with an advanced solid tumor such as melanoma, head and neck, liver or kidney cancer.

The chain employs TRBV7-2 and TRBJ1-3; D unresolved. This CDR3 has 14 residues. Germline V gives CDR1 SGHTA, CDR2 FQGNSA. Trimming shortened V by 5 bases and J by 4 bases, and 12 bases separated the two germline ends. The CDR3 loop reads CASSPGLGGNTIYF. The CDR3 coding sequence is TGTGCCAGCAGCCCGGGCCTAGGGGGAAACACCATATATTTT.

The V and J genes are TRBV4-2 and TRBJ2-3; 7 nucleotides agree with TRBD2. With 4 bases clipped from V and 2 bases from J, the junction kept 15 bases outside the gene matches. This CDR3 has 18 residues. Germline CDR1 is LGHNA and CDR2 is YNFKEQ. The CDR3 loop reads CASSLLPLAASDTDTQYF. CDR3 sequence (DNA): TGTGCCAGCAGCCTCTTACCTCTAGCGGCTTCTGACACAGATACGCAGTATTTT.

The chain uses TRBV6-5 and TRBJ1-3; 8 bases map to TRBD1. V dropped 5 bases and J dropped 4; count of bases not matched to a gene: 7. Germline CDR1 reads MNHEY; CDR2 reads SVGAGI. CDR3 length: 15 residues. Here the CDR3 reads CASSRDRISGNTIYF. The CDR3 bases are TGTGCCAGCAGTCGGGACAGGATCTCAGGAAACACCATATATTTT.

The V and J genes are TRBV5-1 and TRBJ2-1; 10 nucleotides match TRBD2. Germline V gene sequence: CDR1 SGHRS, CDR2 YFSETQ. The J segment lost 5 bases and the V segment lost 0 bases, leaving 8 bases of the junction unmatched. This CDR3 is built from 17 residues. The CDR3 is CASSLGVLAGEDNEQFF. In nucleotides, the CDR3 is TGCGCCAGCAGCTTGGGGGTGCTAGCGGGGGAAGACAATGAGCAGTTCTTC. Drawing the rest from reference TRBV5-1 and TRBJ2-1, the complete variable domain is KAGVTQTPRYLIKTRGQQVTLSCSPISGHRSVSWYQQTPGQGLQFLFEYFSETQRNKGNFPGRFSGRQFSNSRSEMNVSTLELGDSALYLCASSLGVLAGEDNEQFFGPGTRLTVL.

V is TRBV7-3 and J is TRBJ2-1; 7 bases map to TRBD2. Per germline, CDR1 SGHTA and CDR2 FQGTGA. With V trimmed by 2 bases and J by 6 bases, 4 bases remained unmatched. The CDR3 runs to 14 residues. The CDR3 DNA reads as TGTGCCAGCAGCTTAGCGGGAGCGGTCAATGAGCAGTTCTTC. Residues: CASSLAGAVNEQFF.

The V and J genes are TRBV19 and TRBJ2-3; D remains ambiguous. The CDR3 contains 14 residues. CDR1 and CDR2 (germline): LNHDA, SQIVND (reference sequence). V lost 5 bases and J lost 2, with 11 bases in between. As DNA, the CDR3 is TGTGCCAGTAGTCTCCAGGTCCCCACAGATACGCAGTATTTT. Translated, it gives CASSLQVPTDTQYF. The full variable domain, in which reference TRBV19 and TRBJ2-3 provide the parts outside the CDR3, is DGGITQSPKYLFRKEGQNVTLSCEQNLNHDAMYWYRQDPGQGLRLIYYSQIVNDFQKGDIAEGYSVSREKKESFPLTVTSAQKNPTAFYLCASSLQVPTDTQYFGPGTRLTVL.

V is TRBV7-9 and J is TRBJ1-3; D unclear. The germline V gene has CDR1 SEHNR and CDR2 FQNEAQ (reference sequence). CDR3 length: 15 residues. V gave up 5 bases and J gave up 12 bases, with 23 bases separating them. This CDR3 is CASSPRAGSIKGIYF. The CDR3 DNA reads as TGTGCCAGCAGCCCTCGGGCCGGGTCCATAAAGGGCATATATTTT.

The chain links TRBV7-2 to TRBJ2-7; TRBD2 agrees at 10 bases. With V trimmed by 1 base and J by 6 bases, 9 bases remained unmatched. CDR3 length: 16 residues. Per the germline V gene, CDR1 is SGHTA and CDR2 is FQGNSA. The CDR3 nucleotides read TGTGCCAGCAGCTTAGTTGCTAGCGGGGGTCAGGGCGAGCAGTACTTC. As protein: CASSLVASGGQGEQYF.

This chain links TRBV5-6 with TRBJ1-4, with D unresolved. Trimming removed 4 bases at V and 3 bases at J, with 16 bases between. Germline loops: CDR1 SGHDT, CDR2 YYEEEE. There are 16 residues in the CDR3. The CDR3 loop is CASSPTPWGANEKLFF. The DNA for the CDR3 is TGTGCCAGCAGCCCAACACCGTGGGGAGCTAATGAAAAACTGTTTTTT.

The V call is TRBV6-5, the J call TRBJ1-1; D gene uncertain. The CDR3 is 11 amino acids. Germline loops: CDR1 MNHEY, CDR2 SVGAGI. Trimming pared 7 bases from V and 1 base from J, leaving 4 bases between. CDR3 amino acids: CASTGNTEAFF. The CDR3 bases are TGTGCCAGCACAGGGAACACTGAAGCTTTCTTT.

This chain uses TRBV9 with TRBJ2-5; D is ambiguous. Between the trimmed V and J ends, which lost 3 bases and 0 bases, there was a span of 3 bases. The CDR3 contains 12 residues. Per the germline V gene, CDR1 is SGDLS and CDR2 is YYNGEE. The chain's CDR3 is CASSAYQETQYF. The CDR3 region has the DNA TGTGCCAGCAGCGCGTACCAAGAGACCCAGTACTTC.

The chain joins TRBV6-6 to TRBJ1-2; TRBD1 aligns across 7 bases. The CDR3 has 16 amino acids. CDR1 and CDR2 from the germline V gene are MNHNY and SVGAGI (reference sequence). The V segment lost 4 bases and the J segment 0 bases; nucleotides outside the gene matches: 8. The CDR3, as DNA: TGTGCCAGCAGTTTTAGAGGGACAGAGTCTAACTATGGCTACACCTTC. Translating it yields CASSFRGTESNYGYTF.

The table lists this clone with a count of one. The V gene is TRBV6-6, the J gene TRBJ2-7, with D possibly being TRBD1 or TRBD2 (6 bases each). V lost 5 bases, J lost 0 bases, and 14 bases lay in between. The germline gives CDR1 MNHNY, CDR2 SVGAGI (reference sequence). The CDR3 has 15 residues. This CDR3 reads CASSNKGGPSYEQYF. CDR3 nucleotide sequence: TGTGCCAGCAGTAATAAGGGGGGCCCCTCCTACGAGCAGTACTTC.

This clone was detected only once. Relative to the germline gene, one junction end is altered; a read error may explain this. The CDR3 spells CASNEATGSGYTF. The CDR3 region has the DNA TGTGCCAGCAATGAAGCGACAGGGAGCGGCTACACCTTC. This rearrangement joins TRBV6-1 to TRBJ1-2; 7 bases are shared with TRBD1. CDR3 length equals 13 residues. Germline V lookup: CDR1 MNHNS, CDR2 SASEGT.

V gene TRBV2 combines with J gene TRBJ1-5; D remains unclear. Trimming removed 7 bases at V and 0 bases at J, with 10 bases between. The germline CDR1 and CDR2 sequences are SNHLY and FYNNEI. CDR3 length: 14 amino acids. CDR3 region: CASTRTVSNQPQHF. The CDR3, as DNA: TGTGCCAGCACTCGGACGGTTAGCAATCAGCCCCAGCATTTT.

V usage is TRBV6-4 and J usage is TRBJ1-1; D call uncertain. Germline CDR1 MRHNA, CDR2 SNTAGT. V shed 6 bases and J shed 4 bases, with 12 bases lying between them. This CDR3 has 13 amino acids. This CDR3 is CASRSTEFTEAFF. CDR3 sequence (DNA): TGTGCCAGCAGAAGTACAGAATTCACTGAAGCTTTCTTT.

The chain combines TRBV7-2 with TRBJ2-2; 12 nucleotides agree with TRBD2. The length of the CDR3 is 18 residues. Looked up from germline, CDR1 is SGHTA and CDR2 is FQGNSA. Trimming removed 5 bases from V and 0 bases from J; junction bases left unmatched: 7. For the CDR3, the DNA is TGTGCCAGCAGCCTACGACTAGCGGGGGCGACGAACACCGGGGAGCTGTTTTTT. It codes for CASSLRLAGATNTGELFF. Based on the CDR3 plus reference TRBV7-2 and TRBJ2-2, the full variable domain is GAGVSQSPSNKVTEKGKDVELRCDPISGHTALYWYRQSLGQGLEFLIYFQGNSAPDKSGLPSDRFSAERTGGSVSTLTIQRTQQEDSAVYLCASSLRLAGATNTGELFFGEGSRLTVL.

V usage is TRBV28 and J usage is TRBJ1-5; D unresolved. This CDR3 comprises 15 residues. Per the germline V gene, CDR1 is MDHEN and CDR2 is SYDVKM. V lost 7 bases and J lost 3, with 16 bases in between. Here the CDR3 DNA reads TGTGCCAGCAATCCGACGGGTTATGACAATCAGCCCCAGCATTTT. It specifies CASNPTGYDNQPQHF.